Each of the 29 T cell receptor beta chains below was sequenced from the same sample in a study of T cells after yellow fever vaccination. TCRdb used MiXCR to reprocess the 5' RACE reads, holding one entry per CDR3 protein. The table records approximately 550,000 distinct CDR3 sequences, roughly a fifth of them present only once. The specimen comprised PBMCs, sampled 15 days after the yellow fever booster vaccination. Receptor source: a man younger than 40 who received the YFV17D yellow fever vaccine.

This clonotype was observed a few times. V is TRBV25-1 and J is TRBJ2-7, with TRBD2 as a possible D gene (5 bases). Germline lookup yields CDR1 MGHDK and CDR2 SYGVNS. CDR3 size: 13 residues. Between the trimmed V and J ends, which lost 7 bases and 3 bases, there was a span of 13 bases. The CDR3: CASTTGNNYEQYF. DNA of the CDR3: TGTGCCAGCACCACCGGGAACAACTACGAGCAGTACTTC.

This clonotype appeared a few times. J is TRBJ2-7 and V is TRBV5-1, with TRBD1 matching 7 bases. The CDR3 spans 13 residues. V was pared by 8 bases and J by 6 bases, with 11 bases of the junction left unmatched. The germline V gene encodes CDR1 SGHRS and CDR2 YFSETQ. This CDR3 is CASRASSGGEQYF. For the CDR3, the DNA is TGCGCCAGTCGGGCGTCTTCAGGGGGCGAGCAGTACTTC.

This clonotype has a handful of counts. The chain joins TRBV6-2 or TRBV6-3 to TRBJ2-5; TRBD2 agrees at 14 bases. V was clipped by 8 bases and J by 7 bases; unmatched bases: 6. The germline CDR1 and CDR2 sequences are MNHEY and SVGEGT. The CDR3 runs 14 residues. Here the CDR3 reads CASRLTSGRVTQYF. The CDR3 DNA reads TGTGCCAGCCGCCTGACTAGCGGGAGGGTGACCCAGTACTTC.

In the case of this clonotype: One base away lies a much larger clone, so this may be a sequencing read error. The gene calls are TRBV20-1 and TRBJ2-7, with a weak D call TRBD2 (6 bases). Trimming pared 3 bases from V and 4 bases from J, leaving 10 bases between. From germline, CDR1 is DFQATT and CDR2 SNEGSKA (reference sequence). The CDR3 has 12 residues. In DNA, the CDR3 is TGCAGTGCTAGCGGGAGTTGGTACGAGCAGTACTTC. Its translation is CSASGSWYEQYF.

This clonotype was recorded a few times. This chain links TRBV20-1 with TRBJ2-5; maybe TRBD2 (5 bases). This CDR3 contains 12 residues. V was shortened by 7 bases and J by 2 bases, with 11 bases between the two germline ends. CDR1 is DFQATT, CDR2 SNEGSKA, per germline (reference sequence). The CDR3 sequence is CSGSGWQETQYF. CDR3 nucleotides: TGCAGTGGTTCGGGATGGCAAGAGACCCAGTACTTC.

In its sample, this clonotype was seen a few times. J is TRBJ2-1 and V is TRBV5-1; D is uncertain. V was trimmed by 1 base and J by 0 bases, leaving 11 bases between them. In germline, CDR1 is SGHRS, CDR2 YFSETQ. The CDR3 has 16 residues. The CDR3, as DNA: TGCGCCAGCAGCTTGAACCCCTCCAGCTCCTACAATGAGCAGTTCTTC. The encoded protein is CASSLNPSSSYNEQFF.

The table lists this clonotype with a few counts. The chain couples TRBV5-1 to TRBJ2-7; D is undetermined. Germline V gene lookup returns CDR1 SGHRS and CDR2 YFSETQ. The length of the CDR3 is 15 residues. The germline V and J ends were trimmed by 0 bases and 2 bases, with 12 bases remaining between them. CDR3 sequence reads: CASSLAGDSAYEQYF. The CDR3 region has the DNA TGCGCCAGCAGCTTGGCTGGGGATAGTGCCTACGAGCAGTACTTC.

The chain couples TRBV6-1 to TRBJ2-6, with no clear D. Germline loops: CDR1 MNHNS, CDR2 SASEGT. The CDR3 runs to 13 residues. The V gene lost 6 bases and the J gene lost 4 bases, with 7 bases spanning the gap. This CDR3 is CASSRLGANVLTF. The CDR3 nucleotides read TGTGCCAGCAGCCGCCTCGGGGCCAACGTCCTGACTTTC.

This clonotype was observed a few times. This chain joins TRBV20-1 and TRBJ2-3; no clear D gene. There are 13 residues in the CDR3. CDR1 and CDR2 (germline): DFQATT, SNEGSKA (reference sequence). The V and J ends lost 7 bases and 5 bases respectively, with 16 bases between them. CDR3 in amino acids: CSGQGKTGDTQYF. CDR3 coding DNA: TGCAGTGGCCAAGGGAAAACGGGAGATACGCAGTATTTT.

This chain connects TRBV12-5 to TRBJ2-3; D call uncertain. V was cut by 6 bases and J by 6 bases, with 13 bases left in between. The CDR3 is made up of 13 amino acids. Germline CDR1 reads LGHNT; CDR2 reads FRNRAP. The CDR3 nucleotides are TGTGCTAGTGGACAGACGGGCGTGGATACGCAGTATTTT. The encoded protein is CASGQTGVDTQYF.

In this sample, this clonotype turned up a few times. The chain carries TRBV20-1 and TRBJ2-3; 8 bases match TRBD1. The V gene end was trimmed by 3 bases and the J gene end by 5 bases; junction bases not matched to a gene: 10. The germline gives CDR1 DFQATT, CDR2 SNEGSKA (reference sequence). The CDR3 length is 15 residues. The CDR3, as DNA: TGCAGTGCTAGCAGGGGGCTCGGGATTGGAGATACGCAGTATTTT. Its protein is CSASRGLGIGDTQYF.

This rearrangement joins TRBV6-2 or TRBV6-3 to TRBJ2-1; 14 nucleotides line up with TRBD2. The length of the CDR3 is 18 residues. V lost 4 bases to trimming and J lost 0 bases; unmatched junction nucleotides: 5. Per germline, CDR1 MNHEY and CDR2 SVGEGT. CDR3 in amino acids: CASSWGLAGAPSYNEQFF. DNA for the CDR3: TGTGCCAGCAGTTGGGGACTAGCGGGAGCCCCCTCCTACAATGAGCAGTTCTTC.

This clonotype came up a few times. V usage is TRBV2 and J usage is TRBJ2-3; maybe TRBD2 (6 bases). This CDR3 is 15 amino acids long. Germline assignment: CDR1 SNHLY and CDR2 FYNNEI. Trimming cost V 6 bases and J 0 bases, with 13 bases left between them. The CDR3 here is CASSPGSGSTDTQYF. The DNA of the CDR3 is TGTGCCAGCAGCCCGGGTAGCGGTAGCACAGATACGCAGTATTTT.

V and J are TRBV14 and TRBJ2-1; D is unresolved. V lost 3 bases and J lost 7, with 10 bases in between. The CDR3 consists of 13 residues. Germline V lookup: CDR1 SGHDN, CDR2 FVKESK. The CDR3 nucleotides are TGTGCCAGCAGCCAGGGCGGCTGGAATGAGCAGTTCTTC. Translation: CASSQGGWNEQFF. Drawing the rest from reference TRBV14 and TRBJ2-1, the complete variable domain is EAGVTQFPSHSVIEKGQTVTLRCDPISGHDNLYWYRRVMGKEIKFLLHFVKESKQDESGMPNNRFLAERTGGTYSTLKVQPAELEDSGVYFCASSQGGWNEQFFGPGTRLTVL.

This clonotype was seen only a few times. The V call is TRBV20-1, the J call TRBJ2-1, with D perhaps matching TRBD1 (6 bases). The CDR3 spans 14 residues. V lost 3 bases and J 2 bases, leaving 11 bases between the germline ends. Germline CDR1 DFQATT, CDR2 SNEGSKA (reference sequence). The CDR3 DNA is TGCAGTGCTAGTTCCAGGGGACCCTACAATGAGCAGTTCTTC. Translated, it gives CSASSRGPYNEQFF.

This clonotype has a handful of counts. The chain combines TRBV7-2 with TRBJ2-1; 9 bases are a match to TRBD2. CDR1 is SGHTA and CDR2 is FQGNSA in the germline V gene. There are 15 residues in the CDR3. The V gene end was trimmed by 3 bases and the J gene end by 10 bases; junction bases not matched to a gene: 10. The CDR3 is CASSLTSGTPREQFF. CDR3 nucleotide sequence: TGTGCCAGCAGCTTGACTAGCGGAACCCCGAGGGAGCAGTTCTTC.

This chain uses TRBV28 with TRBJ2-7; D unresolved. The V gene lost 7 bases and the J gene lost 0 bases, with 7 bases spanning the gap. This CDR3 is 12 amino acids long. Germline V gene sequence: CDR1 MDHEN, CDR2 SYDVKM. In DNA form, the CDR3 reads TGTGCCAGCACAGTAGGCTCCTACGAGCAGTACTTC. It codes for CASTVGSYEQYF.

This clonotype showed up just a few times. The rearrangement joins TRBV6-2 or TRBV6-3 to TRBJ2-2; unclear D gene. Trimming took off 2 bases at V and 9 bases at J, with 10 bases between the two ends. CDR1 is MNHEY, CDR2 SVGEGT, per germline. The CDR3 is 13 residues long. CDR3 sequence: CASSYLVHRELFF. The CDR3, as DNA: TGTGCCAGCAGTTACCTAGTGCACAGGGAGCTGTTTTTT.

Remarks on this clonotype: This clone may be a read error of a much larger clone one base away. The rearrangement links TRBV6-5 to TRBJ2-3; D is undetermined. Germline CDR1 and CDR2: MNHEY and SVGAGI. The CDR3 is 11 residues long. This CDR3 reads CVSSYRDTQYF. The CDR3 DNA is TGTGTCAGCAGTTATAGAGATACGCAGTATTTT.

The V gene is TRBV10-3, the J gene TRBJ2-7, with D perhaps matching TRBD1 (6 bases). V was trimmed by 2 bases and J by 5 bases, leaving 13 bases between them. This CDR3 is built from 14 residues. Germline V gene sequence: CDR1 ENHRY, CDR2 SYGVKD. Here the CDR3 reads CAISEGQSINEQYF. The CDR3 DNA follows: TGTGCCATCAGTGAGGGACAGTCCATCAACGAGCAGTACTTC.

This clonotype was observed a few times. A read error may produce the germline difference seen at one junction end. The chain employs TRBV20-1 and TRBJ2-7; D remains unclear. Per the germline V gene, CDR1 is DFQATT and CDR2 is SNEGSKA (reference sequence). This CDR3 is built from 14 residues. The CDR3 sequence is CSASIFEVVPTAVF. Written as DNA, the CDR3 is TGCAGTGCTAGCATTTTTGAGGTAGTACCGACGGCCGTATTC.

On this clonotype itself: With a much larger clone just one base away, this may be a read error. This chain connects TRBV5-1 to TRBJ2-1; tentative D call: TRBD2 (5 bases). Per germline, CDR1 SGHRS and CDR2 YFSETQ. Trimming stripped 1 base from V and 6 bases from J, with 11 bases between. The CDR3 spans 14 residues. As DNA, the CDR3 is TGCGCCAGCAGCTTGACCGGGGTTCTCAATGAGCAGTTCTTC. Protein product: CASSLTGVLNEQFF.

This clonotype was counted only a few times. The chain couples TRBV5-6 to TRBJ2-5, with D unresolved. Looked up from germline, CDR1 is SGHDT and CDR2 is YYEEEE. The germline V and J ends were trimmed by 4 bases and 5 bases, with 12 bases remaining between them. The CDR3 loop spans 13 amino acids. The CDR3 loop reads CASSRPESETQYF. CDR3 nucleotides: TGTGCCAGCAGCCGACCAGAATCCGAGACCCAGTACTTC.

CDR3 residues: CSATDGYEQYF. The DNA for the CDR3 is TGCAGTGCCACGGACGGCTACGAGCAGTACTTC. The rearrangement joins TRBV20-1 to TRBJ2-7, with no clear D. With 6 bases removed from V and 3 bases from J, the gap between germline ends came to 9 bases. The CDR3 length is 11 residues. Germline CDR1 and CDR2: DFQATT and SNEGSKA (reference sequence).

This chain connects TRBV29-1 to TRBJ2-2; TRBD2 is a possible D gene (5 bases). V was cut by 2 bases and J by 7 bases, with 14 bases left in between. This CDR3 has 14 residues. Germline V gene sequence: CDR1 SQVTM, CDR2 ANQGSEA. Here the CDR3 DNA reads TGCAGCGTTGAATGGGCGTGGGAGCACGGGGAGCTGTTTTTT. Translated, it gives CSVEWAWEHGELFF.

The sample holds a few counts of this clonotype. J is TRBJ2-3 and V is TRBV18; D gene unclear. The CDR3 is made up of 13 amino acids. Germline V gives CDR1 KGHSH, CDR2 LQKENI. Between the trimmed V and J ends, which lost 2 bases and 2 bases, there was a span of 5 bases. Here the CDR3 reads CASSPTHTDTQYF. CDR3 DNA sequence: TGTGCCAGCTCACCAACACACACAGATACGCAGTATTTT.

In DNA, the CDR3 is TGCAGTGCTAGGGCTGGCGGCTACGGCACAGATACGCAGTATTTT. This encodes CSARAGGYGTDTQYF. The J gene is TRBJ2-3, the V gene TRBV20-1, with D unresolved. Germline values: CDR1 DFQATT, CDR2 SNEGSKA (reference sequence). The CDR3 has 15 amino acids. V was clipped by 3 bases and J by 1 base, with 14 bases between them.

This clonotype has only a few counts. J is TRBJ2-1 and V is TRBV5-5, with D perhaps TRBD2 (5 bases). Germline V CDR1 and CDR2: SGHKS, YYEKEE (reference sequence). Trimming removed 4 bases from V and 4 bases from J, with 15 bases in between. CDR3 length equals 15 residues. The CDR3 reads CASSRTDWGYNEQFF. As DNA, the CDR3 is TGTGCCAGCAGCAGGACTGACTGGGGTTACAATGAGCAGTTCTTC. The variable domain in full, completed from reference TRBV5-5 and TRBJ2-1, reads DAGVTQSPTHLIKTRGQQVTLRCSPISGHKSVSWYQQVLGQGPQFIFQYYEKEERGRGNFPDRFSARQFPNYSSELNVNALLLGDSALYLCASSRTDWGYNEQFFGPGTRLTVL.

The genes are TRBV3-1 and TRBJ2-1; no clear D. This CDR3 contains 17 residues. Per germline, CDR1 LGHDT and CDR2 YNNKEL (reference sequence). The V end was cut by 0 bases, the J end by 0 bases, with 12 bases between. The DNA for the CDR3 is TGTGCCAGCAGCCAAGATGGGCTCCTTAACTCCTACAATGAGCAGTTCTTC. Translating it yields CASSQDGLLNSYNEQFF.